This T cell receptor beta chain was recovered during a study of blood T cell repertoires in COVID-19. Looking at the study overall: PBMCs, B-cell-depleted T cells, or T cells were the source of the cDNA or gDNA that made up the material.

The table came from immunoSEQ multiplex PCR; TCRdb's copy has only in-frame clones and leaves some out. The table includes about 240,000 clones, 82% detected once. V shed 1 base and J shed 0 bases, with 9 bases lying between them. CDR3 length equals 15 residues. Germline loops: CDR1 LGHNA, CDR2 YSLEER. This TCR came from a woman aged 70-85 years with acute or convalescent COVID-19. The specimen sequenced was peripheral blood. The V call is TRBV4-3, the J call TRBJ2-5; D call uncertain. CDR3 in DNA: TGCGCCAGCAGCCAAGGTTCGTGGCACCAAGAGACCCAGTACTTC. Translation gives CASSQGSWHQETQYF.